The following is a T cell receptor beta chain sequence with its context. The data derive from a study of blood T cell repertoires in COVID-19. Study context: The study drew acute and convalescent COVID-19 samples from the United States, Italy and Spain.

Some clones are missing from TCRdb's copy, which holds only in-frame ones; the method was immunoSEQ multiplex PCR. The repertoire holds approximately 440,000 clones, with roughly nine tenths as singletons. V lost 8 bases to trimming and J lost 8 bases, with 14 bases between them. Per germline, CDR1 LNHDA and CDR2 SQIVND (reference sequence). There are 12 residues in the CDR3. The TCR was taken from a woman between 18 and 29 years old who had recovered from COVID-19. Specimen: PBMCs or T cells enriched from blood (not recorded which). The gene calls are TRBV19 and TRBJ2-3, with a tentative D call TRBD1 (5 bases). For the CDR3, the DNA is TGTGCCAGTGTTTCCAGGGCAGGTACGCAGTATTTT. Its translation: CASVSRAGTQYF.